Given below is one T cell receptor (beta chain) in context. The CDR3 has 15 residues. Germline values: CDR1 LNHDA, CDR2 SQIVND (reference sequence). V lost 7 bases and J 8 bases, leaving 20 bases between the germline ends. This sample was included in a study of OX40 agonist ivuxolimab in advanced cancers. Assay used: immunoSEQ multiplex PCR; TCRdb lists only in-frame clones, some missing. The repertoire holds 70,000 or so clones, with 85% as singletons. The sample was CD4+ or CD8+ T cells sorted from blood, taken in a trial of the OX40 agonist ivuxolimab. The chain uses TRBV19 and TRBJ1-4; no reliable D call. This clonotype originated in an adult with an advanced solid tumor such as melanoma, head and neck, liver or kidney cancer. The CDR3 spells CASKSPGRMGEKLFF. Here the CDR3 DNA reads TGTGCCAGTAAATCCCCCGGCCGGATGGGGGAAAAACTGTTTTTT.